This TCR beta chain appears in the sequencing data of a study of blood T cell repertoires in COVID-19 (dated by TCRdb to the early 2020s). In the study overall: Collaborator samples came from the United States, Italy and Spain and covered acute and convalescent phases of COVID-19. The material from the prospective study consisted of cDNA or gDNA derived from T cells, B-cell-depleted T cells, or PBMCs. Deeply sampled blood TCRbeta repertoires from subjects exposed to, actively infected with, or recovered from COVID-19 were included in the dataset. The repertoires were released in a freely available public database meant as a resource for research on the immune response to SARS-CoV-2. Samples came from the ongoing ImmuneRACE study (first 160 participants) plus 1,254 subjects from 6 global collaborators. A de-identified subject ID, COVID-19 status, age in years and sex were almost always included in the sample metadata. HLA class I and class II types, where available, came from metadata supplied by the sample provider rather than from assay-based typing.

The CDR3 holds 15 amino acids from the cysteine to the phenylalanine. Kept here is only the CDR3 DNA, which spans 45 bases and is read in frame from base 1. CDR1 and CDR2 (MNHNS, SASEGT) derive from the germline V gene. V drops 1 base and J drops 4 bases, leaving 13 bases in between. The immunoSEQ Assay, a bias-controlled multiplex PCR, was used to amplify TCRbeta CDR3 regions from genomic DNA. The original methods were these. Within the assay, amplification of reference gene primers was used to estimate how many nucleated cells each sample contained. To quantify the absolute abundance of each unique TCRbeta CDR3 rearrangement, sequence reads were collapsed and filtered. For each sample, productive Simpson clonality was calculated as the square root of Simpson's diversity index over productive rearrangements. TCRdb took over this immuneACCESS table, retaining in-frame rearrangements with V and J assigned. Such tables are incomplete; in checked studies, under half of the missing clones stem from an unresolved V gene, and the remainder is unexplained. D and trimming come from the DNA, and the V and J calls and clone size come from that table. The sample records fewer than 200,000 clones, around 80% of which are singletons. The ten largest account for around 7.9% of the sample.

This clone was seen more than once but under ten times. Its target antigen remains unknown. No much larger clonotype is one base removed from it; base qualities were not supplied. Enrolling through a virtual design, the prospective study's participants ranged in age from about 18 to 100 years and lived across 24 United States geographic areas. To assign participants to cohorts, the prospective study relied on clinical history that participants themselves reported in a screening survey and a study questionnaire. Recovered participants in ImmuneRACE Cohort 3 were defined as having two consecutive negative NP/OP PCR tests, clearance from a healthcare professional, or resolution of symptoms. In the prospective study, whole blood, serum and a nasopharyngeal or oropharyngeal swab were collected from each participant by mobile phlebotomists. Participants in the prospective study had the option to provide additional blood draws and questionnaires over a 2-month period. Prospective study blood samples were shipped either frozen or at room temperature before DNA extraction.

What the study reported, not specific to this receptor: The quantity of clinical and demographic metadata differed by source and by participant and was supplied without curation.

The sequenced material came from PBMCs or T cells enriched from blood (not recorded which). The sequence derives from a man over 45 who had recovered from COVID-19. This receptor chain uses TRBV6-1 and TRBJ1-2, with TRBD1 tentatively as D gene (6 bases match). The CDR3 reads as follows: CASSEEEGGAYGYTF. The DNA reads TGTGCCAGCAGTGAAGAGGAAGGGGGAGCCTATGGCTACACCTTC.